The 14 T cell receptor beta chains presented below share a single source sample, sequenced in a study of cytomegalovirus exposure and HLA in healthy donors. Assay used: immunoSEQ multiplex PCR; TCRdb lists only in-frame clones, some missing. This table has approximately 240,000 clones, 75% to 95% appearing once. The sample was PBMCs. The receptors derive from a woman in her late teens or twenties in good health and CMV-seronegative.

This chain connects TRBV9 to TRBJ2-1; 11 bases agree with TRBD2. Germline V CDR1 and CDR2: SGDLS, YYNGEE. CDR3 length: 18 amino acids. V was pared by 4 bases and J by 3 bases, with 12 bases of the junction left unmatched. The CDR3 sequence is CASSLLLGTSGNYNEQFF. For the CDR3, the DNA is TGTGCCAGCAGCTTACTGCTGGGGACTAGCGGAAACTACAATGAGCAGTTCTTC.

The rearrangement joins TRBV5-6 to TRBJ2-6; 10 bases are a match to TRBD2. The CDR3 consists of 19 residues. The germline V gene encodes CDR1 SGHDT and CDR2 YYEEEE. Unmatched junction bases numbered 11, after V lost 3 bases and J lost 2 bases. The chain's CDR3 is CASSSGLAVWGTGANVLTF. The CDR3 nucleotides are TGTGCCAGCAGCTCCGGACTAGCGGTCTGGGGTACTGGGGCCAACGTCCTGACTTTC.

The chain has TRBV7-8 and TRBJ1-1, with 8 bases identical to TRBD1. CDR3 length: 14 residues. From germline, CDR1 is SGHVS and CDR2 FQNEAQ. V was clipped by 2 bases and J by 4 bases; unmatched bases: 3. In nucleotides, the CDR3 is TGTGCCAGCAGCTTACAGGGGGCGGGCACTGAAGCTTTCTTT. This codes for CASSLQGAGTEAFF. Supplemented by reference TRBV7-8 and TRBJ1-1, the full variable domain reads GAGVSQSPRYKVAKRGQDVALRCDPISGHVSLFWYQQALGQGPEFLTYFQNEAQLDKSGLPSDRFFAERPEGSVSTLKIQRTQQEDSAVYLCASSLQGAGTEAFFGQGTRLTVV.

The chain combines TRBV6-1 with TRBJ1-1; D ambiguous. Trimming took 6 bases from V and 0 from J, leaving 8 bases between them. The CDR3 contains 13 residues. CDR1 is MNHNS and CDR2 is SASEGT in the germline V gene. Here the CDR3 DNA reads TGTGCCAGCAGGGAGATAATGAACACTGAAGCTTTCTTT. It yields the protein CASREIMNTEAFF.

This chain connects TRBV9 to TRBJ2-7; D perhaps matches TRBD2 (5 bases). Trimming left V 0 bases short and J 4 bases short, with 17 bases between. This CDR3 is 16 amino acids long. Per the germline V gene, CDR1 is SGDLS and CDR2 is YYNGEE. CDR3: CASSVDGSVGGYEQYF. In nucleotides, the CDR3 is TGTGCCAGCAGCGTAGATGGTAGCGTAGGTGGTTACGAGCAGTACTTC.

The CDR3 protein is CASSLRGRGLNTEAFF. CDR3 bases: TGTGCCAGCAGCTTACGTGGCAGGGGCCTGAACACTGAAGCTTTCTTT. The gene calls are TRBV11-1 and TRBJ1-1; tentatively, D is TRBD1 (6 bases). Trimming removed 2 bases at V and 0 bases at J, with 13 bases between. Per germline, CDR1 SGHAT and CDR2 FQDESV (reference sequence). The CDR3 consists of 16 residues.

The chain has TRBV19 and TRBJ2-1; TRBD2 matches 14 bases. V lost 3 bases, J lost 10 bases, and 8 bases stayed unmatched. Germline V gene sequence: CDR1 LNHDA, CDR2 SQIVND (reference sequence). The CDR3 sequence is 16 residues long. This CDR3 is CASSMGLAGVQNEQFF. The DNA of the CDR3 is TGTGCCAGTAGTATGGGACTAGCGGGAGTTCAGAACGAGCAGTTCTTC.

The CDR3 loop is CASSQTGLADYEQYF. CDR3 bases: TGCGCCAGCAGCCAAACGGGACTAGCGGACTACGAGCAGTACTTC. The chain is built from TRBV4-1 and TRBJ2-7; 11 positions agree with TRBD2. The length of the CDR3 is 15 residues. The ends lost 2 bases at V and 3 bases at J; junction bases unmatched: 3. Germline CDR1 is MGHRA and CDR2 is YSYEKL.

V and J are TRBV5-6 and TRBJ2-2; 7 bases are a match to TRBD1. V shed 1 base, J shed 6 bases, and the junction held 6 bases outside the gene matches. Germline V gene data show CDR1 as SGHDT and CDR2 as YYEEEE. The CDR3 contains 15 residues. CDR3 DNA: TGTGCCAGCAGCTTGATAGGACAGGCCCCCGGGGAGCTGTTTTTT. This translates into CASSLIGQAPGELFF.

The genes are TRBV29-1 and TRBJ1-1; 7 bases match TRBD1. V shed 4 bases, J shed 7 bases, and the junction held 6 bases outside the gene matches. The CDR3 contains 12 residues. Germline CDR1 reads SQVTM; CDR2 reads ANQGSEA. CDR3 in amino acids: CSVVTGDGEAFF. The DNA for the CDR3 is TGCAGCGTTGTCACAGGGGATGGTGAAGCTTTCTTT.

V is TRBV2 and J is TRBJ2-5; D is possibly TRBD2 (5 bases). V gave up 7 bases and J gave up 4 bases, with 19 bases separating them. Germline V gene lookup returns CDR1 SNHLY and CDR2 FYNNEI. The CDR3 spans 15 residues. The CDR3: CASTSPAAFGETQYF. The CDR3 DNA follows: TGTGCCAGCACCTCCCCAGCGGCTTTTGGAGAGACCCAGTACTTC. Filled out from reference TRBV2 and TRBJ2-5, the complete variable domain reads EPEVTQTPSHQVTQMGQEVILRCVPISNHLYFYWYRQILGQKVEFLVSFYNNEISEKSEIFDDQFSVERPDGSNFTLKIRSTKLEDSAMYFCASTSPAAFGETQYFGPGTRLLVL.

This clone was detected only once. The chain combines TRBV19 with TRBJ1-2; D not certain. The V and J ends lost 2 bases and 2 bases respectively, with 15 bases between them. The length of the CDR3 is 16 residues. Germline-derived CDR1 and CDR2 are LNHDA and SQIVND (reference sequence). This chain's CDR3 is CASSIFRGLENYGYTF. The CDR3 region has the DNA TGTGCCAGTAGTATATTTCGAGGGCTCGAAAACTATGGCTACACCTTC.

The CDR3 sequence is CASSEKGWPAEAFF. CDR3 bases: TGTGCCAGCAGTGAAAAGGGGTGGCCGGCTGAAGCTTTCTTT. The V and J genes are TRBV6-1 and TRBJ1-1, with D possibly matching TRBD1 (5 bases). Per germline, CDR1 MNHNS and CDR2 SASEGT. This CDR3 region has 14 residues. V shed 2 bases and J shed 6 bases, with 13 bases lying between them.

V usage is TRBV6-1 and J usage is TRBJ2-1, with 9 nucleotides matching TRBD2. Germline values: CDR1 MNHNS, CDR2 SASEGT. CDR3 size: 14 residues. Germline trimming cut 6 bases from V and 2 bases from J; bases unmatched to any gene: 2. CDR3 nucleotide sequence: TGTGCCAGCAGAGCTAGCGGGGCCTACAATGAGCAGTTCTTC. Its translation: CASRASGAYNEQFF.